Below, one T cell receptor beta chain is given with its context. The treatment: some 19 received Ad26.COV2.S at low or high dose, single or two shots; about 5 received placebo; per-sample allocation not given. Samples were taken on day 63 after the first vaccine or placebo injection. The data were taken from a study of Ad26.COV2.S vaccination and SARS-CoV-2 variants. TCRdb keeps only in-frame clones here, not all; method: immunoSEQ multiplex PCR. The sample gives 450,000 to 550,000 clones, roughly nine tenths of which show up once; 1.7% is in the top ten. Germline loops: CDR1 GTSNPN, CDR2 SVGIG (reference sequence). The CDR3 has 16 residues. V lost 2 bases, J lost 1 base, and 16 bases lay in between.

The clonotype was recovered from a person aged 18-60 years who received the Ad26.COV2.S COVID-19 vaccine or a placebo. Sequencing used peripheral blood, obtained in a trial of Ad26.COV2.S vaccine versus placebo. The chain uses TRBV30 and TRBJ2-3; the D gene could be TRBD1 or TRBD2 (5 bases each). Written as DNA, the CDR3 is TGTGCCTGGAGTCGGCCCGGGACCCAGGGCACAGATACGCAGTATTTT. Encoded protein: CAWSRPGTQGTDTQYF.